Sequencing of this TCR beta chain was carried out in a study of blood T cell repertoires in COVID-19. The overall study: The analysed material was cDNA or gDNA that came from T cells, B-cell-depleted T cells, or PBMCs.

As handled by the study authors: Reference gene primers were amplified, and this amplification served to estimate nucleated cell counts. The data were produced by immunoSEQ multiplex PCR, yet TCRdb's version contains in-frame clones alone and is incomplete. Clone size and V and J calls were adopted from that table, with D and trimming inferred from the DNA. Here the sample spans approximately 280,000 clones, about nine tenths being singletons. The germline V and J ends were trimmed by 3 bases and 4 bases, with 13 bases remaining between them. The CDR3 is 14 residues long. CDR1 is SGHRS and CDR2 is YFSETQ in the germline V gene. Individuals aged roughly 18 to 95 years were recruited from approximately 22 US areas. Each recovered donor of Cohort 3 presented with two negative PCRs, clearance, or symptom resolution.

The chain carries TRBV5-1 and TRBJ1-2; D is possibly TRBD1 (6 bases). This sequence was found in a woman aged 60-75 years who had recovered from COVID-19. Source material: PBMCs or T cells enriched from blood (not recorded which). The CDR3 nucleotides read TGCGCCAGCAGCTCCCGACAGGTCCCCTATGGCTACACCTTC. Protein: CASSSRQVPYGYTF.